This T cell receptor (beta chain) was sequenced for a study of cytomegalovirus exposure and HLA in healthy donors. The study, taken as a whole, reports: The classifier reportedly diagnosed cytomegalovirus status with high sensitivity and specificity. Most TCR sequences showed up rarely, but some public TCRs showed up in many donors.

V gave up 0 bases and J gave up 6 bases, with 17 bases separating them. Germline CDR1 reads SGDLS; CDR2 reads YYNGEE. This CDR3 has 16 amino acids. Separation from the approximately 710-subject first cohort characterized the 120-subject validation cohort, to which the donors belonged. Clones were read by immunoSEQ multiplex PCR, and TCRdb kept only the in-frame ones, dropping some. The data show roughly 200,000 clones, with 80% to 85% seen just once and roughly 1.2% held by the top ten. In the case of this clone: Its specificity is not known.

The chain combines TRBV9 with TRBJ2-3; a possible D gene is TRBD2 (6 bases). The sequence came from a woman aged 25 to 39 in good health and CMV-seronegative. Input material: PBMCs. For the CDR3, the DNA is TGTGCCAGCAGCGTAGAGGGCTTCGGGACTTCCGATACGCAGTATTTT. It specifies CASSVEGFGTSDTQYF.